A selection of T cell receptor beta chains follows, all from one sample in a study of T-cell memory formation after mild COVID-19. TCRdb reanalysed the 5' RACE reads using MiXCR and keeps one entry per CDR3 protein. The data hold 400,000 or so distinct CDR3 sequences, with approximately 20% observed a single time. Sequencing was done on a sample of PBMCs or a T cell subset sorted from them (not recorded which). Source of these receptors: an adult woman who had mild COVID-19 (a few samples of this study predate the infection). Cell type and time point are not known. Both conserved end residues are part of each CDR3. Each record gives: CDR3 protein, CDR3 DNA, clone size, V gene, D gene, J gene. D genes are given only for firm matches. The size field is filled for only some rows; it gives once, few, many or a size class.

CDR3: CASRSGPGQETQYF; DNA: TGTGCCAGCCGGTCCGGTCCGGGGCAAGAGACCCAGTACTTC; size: many; V: TRBV5-6; D: -; J: TRBJ2-5
CDR3: CASSLGDLRTENTGELFF; DNA: TGTGCCAGCAGCTTAGGGGATCTCAGGACAGAGAACACCGGGGAGCTGTTTTTT; size: -; V: TRBV7-3; D: -; J: TRBJ2-2
CDR3: CASSQAIRGETQYF; DNA: TGTGCCAGCAGCCAGGCCATTCGGGGAGAGACCCAGTACTTC; size: -; V: TRBV4-2; D: -; J: TRBJ2-5
CDR3: CATSDSDGYTF; DNA: TGTGCCACCAGTGATTCGGATGGCTACACCTTC; size: -; V: TRBV24-1; D: -; J: TRBJ1-2
CDR3: CASSLGPATKQFF; DNA: TGTGCCAGCAGCTTAGGTCCGGCCACTAAGCAGTTCTTC; size: -; V: TRBV7-2; D: -; J: TRBJ2-1
CDR3: CASSFGTSGLDEQFF; DNA: TGTGCCAGCAGTTTCGGGACTAGCGGGCTCGATGAGCAGTTCTTC; size: few; V: TRBV6-6; D: TRBD2; J: TRBJ2-1
CDR3: CSARGAGGTNIQYF; DNA: TGCAGTGCCCGTGGGGCCGGGGGCACGAACATTCAGTACTTC; size: -; V: TRBV20-1; D: -; J: TRBJ2-4
CDR3: CASSLMGHQYF; DNA: TGTGCCAGCAGTTTAATGGGGCACCAGTACTTC; size: few; V: TRBV12-3/TRBV12-4; D: -; J: TRBJ2-5
CDR3: CASSLAIGQRQHYEQYF; DNA: TGTGCCAGCAGTTTAGCGATCGGGCAGAGACAACATTACGAGCAGTACTTC; size: -; V: TRBV12-3/TRBV12-4; D: -; J: TRBJ2-7
CDR3: CASGPEDYEQYF; DNA: TGTGCCAGCGGACCAGAGGACTACGAGCAGTACTTC; size: -; V: TRBV6-5; D: -; J: TRBJ2-7
CDR3: CASGGWTSGGITYNEQFF; DNA: TGTGCCAGCGGGGGCTGGACTAGCGGGGGGATAACCTACAATGAGCAGTTCTTC; size: few; V: TRBV25-1; D: TRBD2; J: TRBJ2-1
CDR3: CASSLEAVNSPLHF; DNA: TGCGCCAGCAGCTTGGAGGCAGTTAATTCACCCCTCCACTTT; size: few; V: TRBV5-1; D: -; J: TRBJ1-6
CDR3: CASSLERGDTDTQYF; DNA: TGCGCCAGCAGCTTAGAGCGGGGGGACACAGATACGCAGTATTTT; size: few; V: TRBV5-1; D: TRBD2; J: TRBJ2-3
CDR3: CASSTRTAQTQYF; DNA: TGTGCCAGCAGTACAAGGACAGCACAGACCCAGTACTTC; size: few; V: TRBV12-3/TRBV12-4; D: -; J: TRBJ2-5
CDR3: CASSLYRGADYGYTF; DNA: TGTGCCAGCAGCTTATATCGCGGGGCCGACTATGGCTACACCTTC; size: -; V: TRBV11-2; D: -; J: TRBJ1-2
CDR3: CASSASGGYTGELFF; DNA: TGTGCCAGCAGCGCTAGCGGGGGGTACACCGGGGAGCTGTTTTTT; size: -; V: TRBV11-3; D: TRBD2; J: TRBJ2-2
CDR3: CASSLLPHGQNNSPLHF; DNA: TGTGCCAGCAGCTTGCTTCCCCACGGACAAAACAATTCACCCCTCCACTTT; size: -; V: TRBV7-3; D: -; J: TRBJ1-6
CDR3: CASSPQGVASYEQYF; DNA: TGTGCCAGCAGCCCCCAGGGGGTGGCTAGCTACGAGCAGTACTTC; size: few; V: TRBV4-2; D: TRBD1; J: TRBJ2-7
CDR3: CSAISGSSPLYEAFF; DNA: TGCAGTGCTATTTCAGGCAGCAGCCCTCTATATGAAGCTTTCTTT; size: few; V: TRBV20-1; D: -; J: TRBJ1-1
CDR3: CASSIRSQGGEQFF; DNA: TGTGCCAGCAGTATAAGATCACAGGGGGGTGAGCAGTTCTTC; size: few; V: TRBV12-3/TRBV12-4; D: TRBD1; J: TRBJ2-1
CDR3: CASSLNPQGGGNEQFF; DNA: TGTGCCAGCAGCCTAAATCCCCAGGGGGGAGGGAATGAGCAGTTCTTC; size: -; V: TRBV7-3; D: -; J: TRBJ2-1
CDR3: CASNPQGSYYGYTF; DNA: TGTGCCAGCAATCCACAGGGGTCCTACTATGGCTACACCTTC; size: few; V: TRBV12-3/TRBV12-4; D: TRBD1; J: TRBJ1-2
CDR3: CASSLRADRGAQETQYF; DNA: TGTGCCAGCAGCTTAAGGGCCGACAGGGGGGCCCAAGAGACCCAGTACTTC; size: few; V: TRBV7-8; D: TRBD1; J: TRBJ2-5
CDR3: CASSLTGQRYNEQFF; DNA: TGTGCCAGCAGCTTAACGGGGCAGCGCTACAATGAGCAGTTCTTC; size: few; V: TRBV7-3; D: -; J: TRBJ2-1
CDR3: CASSQAPQGRAGQPQHF; DNA: TGCGCCAGCAGCCAAGCCCCGCAGGGCAGGGCAGGTCAGCCCCAGCATTTT; size: -; V: TRBV4-1; D: -; J: TRBJ1-5
CDR3: CASSWGQGYNEQFF; DNA: TGTGCCAGCAGCTGGGGACAGGGATACAATGAGCAGTTCTTC; size: many; V: TRBV5-4; D: TRBD1; J: TRBJ2-1
CDR3: CASSPPVTYEQYF; DNA: TGTGCCAGCTCACCACCGGTTACCTACGAGCAGTACTTC; size: -; V: TRBV18; D: -; J: TRBJ2-7
CDR3: CASSPPGLASTDTQYF; DNA: TGTGCCAGCAGCCCTCCGGGACTAGCGTCCACAGATACGCAGTATTTT; size: few; V: TRBV7-2; D: TRBD2; J: TRBJ2-3
CDR3: CASSTGTGSFDYGYTF; DNA: TGCGCCAGCAGCACCGGGACAGGTTCCTTTGACTATGGCTACACCTTC; size: few; V: TRBV5-1; D: TRBD1; J: TRBJ1-2
CDR3: CASSPLGTSGGHTDTQYF; DNA: TGTGCCAGCTCACCCCTAGGGACTAGCGGGGGTCACACAGATACGCAGTATTTT; size: -; V: TRBV18; D: TRBD2; J: TRBJ2-3
CDR3: CASPRPGNTIYF; DNA: TGTGCCAGCCCGCGGCCTGGAAACACCATATATTTT; size: few; V: TRBV7-9; D: -; J: TRBJ1-3
CDR3: CATTRQPRGPDTQYF; DNA: TGTGCCACTACTCGACAGCCCAGGGGCCCAGATACGCAGTATTTT; size: -; V: TRBV19; D: -; J: TRBJ2-3
CDR3: CASSTGLEQETQYF; DNA: TGCGCCAGCAGCACGGGACTCGAACAAGAGACCCAGTACTTC; size: -; V: TRBV5-1; D: -; J: TRBJ2-5
CDR3: CSVSDRANTEAFF; DNA: TGCAGCGTATCAGACAGGGCGAACACTGAAGCTTTCTTT; size: -; V: TRBV29-1; D: TRBD1; J: TRBJ1-1
CDR3: CASSYAAGVITDTQYF; DNA: TGTGCCAGCAGTTACGCCGCGGGGGTAATCACAGATACGCAGTATTTT; size: -; V: TRBV6-2/TRBV6-3; D: TRBD2; J: TRBJ2-3
CDR3: CASSLLSGVDTQYF; DNA: TGTGCCAGCAGTTTGTTATCGGGGGTAGATACGCAGTATTTT; size: few; V: TRBV27; D: -; J: TRBJ2-3
CDR3: CASSPRRDDGYTF; DNA: TGTGCCAGCTCACCACGCAGGGACGATGGCTACACCTTC; size: few; V: TRBV18; D: -; J: TRBJ1-2
CDR3: CASRLGGPRANYGYTF; DNA: TGTGCCAGCAGATTAGGGGGGCCGCGAGCTAACTATGGCTACACCTTC; size: few; V: TRBV7-2; D: -; J: TRBJ1-2
CDR3: CASSPRLAGGQETQYF; DNA: TGTGCCAGCAGCCCACGACTAGCGGGAGGACAAGAGACCCAGTACTTC; size: many; V: TRBV9; D: TRBD2; J: TRBJ2-5
CDR3: CASSYSVSVYEQFF; DNA: TGTGCCAGCAGTTACTCCGTTTCGGTTTATGAGCAGTTCTTC; size: -; V: TRBV6-5; D: -; J: TRBJ2-1
CDR3: CASSETTMDGEQYF; DNA: TGTGCCAGCAGCGAAACAACCATGGACGGGGAGCAGTACTTC; size: few; V: TRBV7-9; D: -; J: TRBJ2-7
CDR3: CASSRLSGLSTEAFF; DNA: TGTGCCAGCAGCCGTCTTAGTGGGCTGAGCACTGAAGCTTTCTTT; size: -; V: TRBV7-9; D: -; J: TRBJ1-1
CDR3: CASSRGVRNIQYF; DNA: TGTGCCAGCAGTCGAGGGGTTCGAAACATTCAGTACTTC; size: -; V: TRBV27; D: -; J: TRBJ2-4
CDR3: CAISSDSLNNEQFF; DNA: TGTGCCATCAGTTCGGACAGCCTCAACAATGAGCAGTTCTTC; size: few; V: TRBV10-3; D: -; J: TRBJ2-1
CDR3: CASSLRWSGTDTQYF; DNA: TGTGCCAGCAGCCTACGGTGGTCAGGCACAGATACGCAGTATTTT; size: -; V: TRBV14; D: -; J: TRBJ2-3
CDR3: CASSLDRAPQHF; DNA: TGTGCCAGCAGCTTGGACAGGGCGCCCCAGCATTTT; size: -; V: TRBV5-4; D: -; J: TRBJ1-5
CDR3: CASSPAVAGAEAFF; DNA: TGTGCCAGCAGTCCCGCGGTGGCAGGGGCTGAAGCTTTCTTT; size: -; V: TRBV12-3/TRBV12-4; D: -; J: TRBJ1-1
CDR3: CASSPARDGSYEQYF; DNA: TGCGCCAGCAGCCCCGCCCGGGACGGCTCCTACGAGCAGTACTTC; size: few; V: TRBV5-1; D: -; J: TRBJ2-7
CDR3: CASSRLAGGNNTGELFF; DNA: TGCGCCAGCAGCCGACTAGCGGGGGGTAACAACACCGGGGAGCTGTTTTTT; size: -; V: TRBV10-2; D: TRBD2; J: TRBJ2-2
CDR3: CASSPNLQGGTEAFF; DNA: TGTGCCAGCAGTCCCAATTTACAGGGGGGAACTGAAGCTTTCTTT; size: -; V: TRBV6-2/TRBV6-3; D: TRBD1; J: TRBJ1-1
CDR3: CATSDLWTPKQYF; DNA: TGTGCCACCAGTGATCTCTGGACCCCGAAGCAGTACTTC; size: -; V: TRBV24-1; D: -; J: TRBJ2-7